The 9 T cell receptor beta chains below were found in one sample sequenced in a study of T cell responses to AZD1222 COVID-19 vaccine. Some clones are missing from TCRdb's copy, which holds only in-frame ones; the method was immunoSEQ multiplex PCR. The repertoire holds around 110,000 clones, with roughly nine tenths as singletons. This sample comprised peripheral blood, obtained on day 0 of AZD1222 vaccination. These receptors originate from an adult in good health.

V gene TRBV15 combines with J gene TRBJ1-3; D call uncertain. V was cut by 0 bases and J by 4 bases, with 10 bases left in between. Germline V gene lookup returns CDR1 LNHNV and CDR2 YYDKDF (reference sequence). This CDR3 region has 15 residues. The CDR3: CATSRDRGGGNTIYF. CDR3 sequence (DNA): TGTGCCACCAGCAGAGATCGGGGTGGAGGAAACACCATATATTTT.

V is TRBV28 and J is TRBJ1-5; D possibly corresponds to TRBD1 (5 bases). The CDR3 runs 14 residues. The germline V gene encodes CDR1 MDHEN and CDR2 SYDVKM. V lost 4 bases, J lost 1 base, and 8 bases lay in between. The CDR3 DNA reads as TGTGCCAGCAGTTCTGGGGGGAGCAATCAGCCCCAGCATTTT. Protein: CASSSGGSNQPQHF.

This clone was seen a handful of times. The chain carries TRBV7-2 and TRBJ2-7; D gene uncertain. V lost 4 bases to trimming and J lost 4 bases, with 11 bases between them. CDR3 length: 13 residues. Looked up from germline, CDR1 is SGHTA and CDR2 is FQGNSA. CDR3 sequence: CASSSAPKYEQYF. CDR3 sequence (DNA): TGTGCCAGCAGCTCAGCCCCTAAGTACGAGCAGTACTTC. Combining the CDR3 with reference TRBV7-2 and TRBJ2-7 gives the whole variable domain GAGVSQSPSNKVTEKGKDVELRCDPISGHTALYWYRQSLGQGLEFLIYFQGNSAPDKSGLPSDRFSAERTGGSVSTLTIQRTQQEDSAVYLCASSSAPKYEQYFGPGTRLTVT.

The CDR3 sequence is CASSPNSYSPLHF. The DNA for the CDR3 is TGTGCCAGCTCACCAAACAGCTATTCACCCCTCCACTTT. The chain is built from TRBV18 and TRBJ1-6, with D uncertain. The CDR3 sequence is 13 residues long. V shed 2 bases and J shed 8 bases, with 7 bases lying between them. Germline-derived CDR1 and CDR2 are KGHSH and LQKENI.

J is TRBJ1-1 and V is TRBV9, with 7 bases aligning to TRBD1. The V gene end was trimmed by 0 bases and the J gene end by 5 bases; junction bases not matched to a gene: 10. Germline assignment: CDR1 SGDLS and CDR2 YYNGEE. This CDR3 is 16 amino acids long. The CDR3 here is CASSVGGGAGETEAFF. DNA of the CDR3: TGTGCCAGCAGCGTAGGAGGGGGCGCGGGCGAAACTGAAGCTTTCTTT. Combining the CDR3 with reference TRBV9 and TRBJ1-1 gives the whole variable domain DSGVTQTPKHLITATGQRVTLRCSPRSGDLSVYWYQQSLDQGLQFLIQYYNGEERAKGNILERFSAQQFPDLHSELNLSSLELGDSALYFCASSVGGGAGETEAFFGQGTRLTVV.

The V and J genes are TRBV27 and TRBJ2-6; possibly TRBD1 or TRBD2 for D (5 bases each). The germline CDR1 and CDR2 sequences are MNHEY and SMNVEV (reference sequence). Trimming removed 2 bases from V and 0 bases from J, with 17 bases in between. This CDR3 spans 19 amino acids. CDR3 amino acids: CASSLDGTASSSGANVLTF. CDR3 coding DNA: TGTGCCAGCAGTTTAGACGGGACGGCATCAAGCTCTGGGGCCAACGTCCTGACTTTC.

This chain uses TRBV7-2 with TRBJ1-2; 7 positions agree with TRBD1. The CDR3 has 15 amino acids. CDR1 and CDR2 (germline): SGHTA, FQGNSA. V trimming: 1 base; J trimming: 8 bases; junction bases outside the gene matches: 10. CDR3 coding DNA: TGTGCCAGCAGCTTAGGGGTAAACGCAGGGGGAGGCTACACCTTC. Encoded protein: CASSLGVNAGGGYTF.

The chain combines TRBV5-1 with TRBJ2-5; 8 bases match TRBD1. V was clipped by 2 bases and J by 4 bases; unmatched bases: 10. The V gene's germline CDR1 is SGHRS and CDR2 YFSETQ. There are 16 residues in the CDR3. The CDR3 sequence is CASSLSPGGEGETQYF. The CDR3 region has the DNA TGCGCCAGCAGCTTAAGCCCAGGGGGCGAGGGAGAGACCCAGTACTTC.

The chain is built from TRBV5-1 and TRBJ2-3; the D gene is possibly TRBD1 (5 bases). V was clipped by 5 bases and J by 0 bases, with 10 bases between them. This CDR3 has 14 residues. CDR1 is SGHRS, CDR2 YFSETQ, per germline. CDR3 nucleotides: TGCGCCAGCAGTAGGGGCGGTAGCACAGATACGCAGTATTTT. Its translation: CASSRGGSTDTQYF.